The rows below give T cell receptor beta chains drawn from one sample of a study of OX40 agonist ivuxolimab in advanced cancers. Only in-frame clones appear in the TCRdb table, and some are missing; sequencing was by immunoSEQ multiplex PCR. The profile shows approximately 80,000 clones, around 86% of them singletons. Source: CD4+ or CD8+ T cells sorted from blood, taken in a trial of the OX40 agonist ivuxolimab. The receptors stem from an adult with an advanced solid tumor such as melanoma, head and neck, liver or kidney cancer. Each CDR3 is given with its conserved first and last residue. The D gene is left open where the match is weak. Not every row has a clone size; where given, it reads once, few, many or a size class.

NA,15,NA,TRBV27,TRBJ2-7,TGTGCCAGCAGTTCATCATGGGCAGGCCCAAAAGAGCAGTACTTC,CASSSSWAGPKEQYF
NA,19,NA,TRBV21-1,TRBJ1-5,TGTGCCAGACACAAACAGAAGTCGGGCGGCTCGGTTACTAATCAGCCCCAGCATTTT,CARHKQKSGGSVTNQPQHF
NA,14,NA,TRBV7-2,TRBJ1-3,TGTGCCAGCAGCTTATCCTATGGTGGAAACACCATATATTTT,CASSLSYGGNTIYF
once,16,TRBD2,TRBV15,TRBJ2-7,TGTGCCACCAGCAGAGTTTGGCGGGGGGCGCCCTACGAGCAGTACTTC,CATSRVWRGAPYEQYF
NA,13,NA,TRBV11-3,TRBJ2-7,TGTGCCAGCAGCTCGCCCCTCTCCTACGAGCAGTACTTC,CASSSPLSYEQYF
NA,13,NA,TRBV7-2,TRBJ1-4,TGTGCCAGCAGCTTAGGGCGGGGTGGAAAACTGTTTTTT,CASSLGRGGKLFF
NA,15,NA,TRBV28,TRBJ1-2,TGTGCCAGCAGTTTTATATGGTCAGTTAACTATGGCTACACCTTC,CASSFIWSVNYGYTF
NA,13,NA,TRBV7-2,TRBJ1-2,TGTGCCAGCCGCCGGGGGGGGGACTATGGCTACACCTTC,CASRRGGDYGYTF
NA,13,NA,TRBV7-9,TRBJ2-5,TGTGCCAGCAGCTTTAAACCGCAAGAGACCCAGTACTTC,CASSFKPQETQYF
NA,15,NA,TRBV6-1,TRBJ1-1,TGTGCCAGCAGTGACCCTTCTCGCGGGGGCACTGAAGCTTTCTTT,CASSDPSRGGTEAFF
few,15,TRBD2,TRBV5-1,TRBJ2-1,TGCGCCAGCAGCTTGGTCACTAGCGGTAACAATGAGCAGTTCTTC,CASSLVTSGNNEQFF
NA,14,NA,TRBV19,TRBJ2-3,TGTGCCAGTAGTCCCAGTTATCAGTCAGATACGCAGTATTTT,CASSPSYQSDTQYF
NA,15,NA,TRBV5-1,TRBJ2-1,TGCGCCAGCAGCTTGGCATTGGGCTCCACAAATGAGCAGTTCTTC,CASSLALGSTNEQFF
NA,15,TRBD1,TRBV6-1,TRBJ1-4,TGTGCCAGCAGTCCTACAGGGGGCTTGACTGAAAAACTGTTTTTT,CASSPTGGLTEKLFF
few,18,TRBD1,TRBV10-3,TRBJ1-1,TGTGCCATCAGCAAGGCCCCGGGACAGGGGATAATGAACACTGAAGCTTTCTTT,CAISKAPGQGIMNTEAFF
NA,13,NA,TRBV9,TRBJ2-7,TGTGCCAGCAGCGTAGCTCCACAGTACGAGCAGTACTTC,CASSVAPQYEQYF
NA,16,NA,TRBV5-1,TRBJ2-5,TGCGCCAGCAGCTTGGGAGGGGGAGGGCCAGAAGAGACCCAGTACTTC,CASSLGGGGPEETQYF
NA,16,TRBD2,TRBV7-2,TRBJ2-3,TGTGCCAGCAGCCGAAGGGGACTAACTAGCACAGATACGCAGTATTTT,CASSRRGLTSTDTQYF
NA,12,NA,TRBV15,TRBJ2-1,TGTGCCACCAGCAGCGGCGGGGTTGAGCAGTTCTTC,CATSSGGVEQFF
NA,15,NA,TRBV5-1,TRBJ2-1,TGCGCCAGCAGCTTGCTGGAGGGGGGGTGGAATGAGCAGTTCTTC,CASSLLEGGWNEQFF
NA,15,TRBD1,TRBV5-1,TRBJ2-7,TGCGCCAGCAGCCAGTTCCAGGGGGCCTCCTACGAGCAGTACTTC,CASSQFQGASYEQYF